Following are 22 T cell receptor beta chains from one sample sequenced in a study of T cell responses to AZD1222 COVID-19 vaccine. The protocol was immunoSEQ multiplex PCR, while the TCRdb copy is restricted to in-frame clones and leaves out a portion. The data show about 180,000 clones, over 75% seen once. Specimen: peripheral blood, collected on day 0 of AZD1222 vaccination. The receptor set was obtained from an adult in good health.

Here the CDR3 DNA reads TGTGCCAGCAGCCCGAGGAGTCACGAGCAGTACTTC. Translation gives CASSPRSHEQYF. V usage is TRBV13 and J usage is TRBJ2-7; D not certain. The CDR3 loop spans 12 amino acids. Trimming cost V 5 bases and J 5 bases, with 10 bases left between them. The germline CDR1 and CDR2 sequences are PRHDT and FYEKMQ (reference sequence).

The V and J genes are TRBV28 and TRBJ1-5, with 7 bases aligning to TRBD1. CDR1 is MDHEN, CDR2 SYDVKM, per germline. This CDR3 is 13 amino acids long. V lost 7 bases and J lost 3; bases outside the gene matches: 3. CDR3 DNA sequence: TGTGCCAGCAAGGGACAGTACAATCAGCCCCAGCATTTT. This codes for CASKGQYNQPQHF.

For this clone: Germline is not matched at one junction end, which may reflect a read error. This rearrangement joins TRBV7-2 to TRBJ1-1; the match to TRBD1 covers 8 bases. CDR3 length: 13 amino acids. Germline loops: CDR1 SGHTA, CDR2 FQGNSA. CDR3 amino acids: CASSLDRGTEAFF. CDR3 coding DNA: TGTGCCAGCAGTTTAGACAGGGGCACTGAAGCTTTCTTT.

The V gene is TRBV24-1, the J gene TRBJ1-1, with D tentatively TRBD1 (6 bases). In germline, CDR1 is KGHDR, CDR2 SFDVKD. Trimming shortened V by 4 bases and J by 4 bases, and 9 bases separated the two germline ends. The CDR3 loop spans 13 amino acids. The CDR3 coding sequence is TGTGCCACCAGTGAGCAGGGGACCACTGAAGCTTTCTTT. This encodes CATSEQGTTEAFF.

V usage is TRBV29-1 and J usage is TRBJ2-3, with 7 bases that match TRBD1. CDR3 size: 13 residues. In germline, CDR1 is SQVTM, CDR2 ANQGSEA. The V and J ends lost 5 bases and 2 bases, in that order; junction bases with no gene match: 4. The CDR3 region has the DNA TGCAGCGTTATAGGGGGCAACACAGATACGCAGTATTTT. Its protein is CSVIGGNTDTQYF.

The V and J genes are TRBV2 and TRBJ1-1; D remains unclear. The V end was cut by 2 bases, the J end by 5 bases, with 15 bases between. The CDR3 contains 15 residues. The germline V gene encodes CDR1 SNHLY and CDR2 FYNNEI. CDR3 protein: CASSELRVGKTEAFF. CDR3 DNA sequence: TGTGCCAGCAGTGAATTGAGGGTGGGAAAGACTGAAGCTTTCTTT.

This chain links TRBV2 with TRBJ1-3, with D maybe TRBD1 (5 bases). The germline gives CDR1 SNHLY, CDR2 FYNNEI. This CDR3 is 12 amino acids long. Between the trimmed V and J ends, which lost 9 bases and 4 bases, there was a span of 10 bases. DNA of the CDR3: TGTGCCAGTTGGGACCCCGGAAACACCATATATTTT. It is translated as CASWDPGNTIYF. The full variable domain, with the rest looked up from reference TRBV2 and TRBJ1-3, is EPEVTQTPSHQVTQMGQEVILRCVPISNHLYFYWYRQILGQKVEFLVSFYNNEISEKSEIFDDQFSVERPDGSNFTLKIRSTKLEDSAMYFCASWDPGNTIYFGEGSWLTVV.

The chain recombines TRBV14 with TRBJ1-1, with a possible D match to TRBD1 (5 bases). The V end was cut by 0 bases, the J end by 5 bases, with 13 bases between. Germline CDR1 SGHDN, CDR2 FVKESK. CDR3 length equals 15 residues. CDR3 sequence: CASSQEQGVGTEAFF. CDR3 nucleotide sequence: TGTGCCAGCAGCCAAGAGCAGGGTGTGGGAACTGAAGCTTTCTTT.

The rearrangement uses TRBV18 and TRBJ1-2; D ambiguous. Germline V CDR1 and CDR2: KGHSH, LQKENI. The ends were cut back, 5 bases at V and 4 bases at J, with 11 bases in the middle. The CDR3 has 13 residues. This CDR3 is CASSWSATYGYTF. The CDR3 region has the DNA TGTGCCAGCTCATGGTCGGCCACCTATGGCTACACCTTC.

The count of this clone is one. The chain recombines TRBV27 with TRBJ2-1; possible D gene TRBD1, 5 bases. The CDR3 length is 14 residues. V lost 5 bases, J lost 2 bases, and 10 bases lay in between. CDR1 is MNHEY, CDR2 SMNVEV, per germline (reference sequence). The CDR3 DNA sequence: TGTGCCAGCAGTCCCGTAGGGGCCTACAATGAGCAGTTCTTC. Translating gives CASSPVGAYNEQFF.

The rearrangement links TRBV19 to TRBJ2-2; perhaps TRBD1 as D (5 bases). V was clipped by 7 bases and J by 0 bases, with 12 bases between them. The CDR3 has 15 residues. The germline gives CDR1 LNHDA, CDR2 SQIVND (reference sequence). CDR3 loop: CASTTQGTNTGELFF. The CDR3 region has the DNA TGTGCCAGTACCACCCAGGGAACGAACACCGGGGAGCTGTTTTTT.

The rearrangement joins TRBV7-2 to TRBJ2-3; D is ambiguous. The CDR3 runs 14 residues. Germline values: CDR1 SGHTA, CDR2 FQGNSA. Trimming pared 1 base from V and 6 bases from J, leaving 11 bases between. In DNA form, the CDR3 reads TGTGCCAGCAGCTTAGGAACCTTACTGGATACGCAGTATTTT. Its protein is CASSLGTLLDTQYF.

The chain uses TRBV6-2 or TRBV6-3 and TRBJ1-6; 10 bases align to TRBD1. The CDR3 totals 18 residues. CDR1 is MNHEY, CDR2 SVGEGT, per germline. The J segment lost 1 base and the V segment lost 4 bases, leaving 7 bases of the junction unmatched. The CDR3 nucleotides read TGTGCCAGCAGTTCCGGGACAGGGGTCACGTCCTATAATTCACCCCTCCACTTT. Protein sequence: CASSSGTGVTSYNSPLHF.

The chain couples TRBV4-1 to TRBJ2-1, with 12 positions matching TRBD2. Per germline, CDR1 MGHRA and CDR2 YSYEKL. CDR3 length: 20 amino acids. The junction had 11 bases not matched to a gene; V was cut back by 2 bases and J by 0 bases. CDR3 nucleotide sequence: TGCGCCAGCAGCCAATCGGCTAGCGGGGGGGCGGGTAGCTCCTACAATGAGCAGTTCTTC. Its translation is CASSQSASGGAGSSYNEQFF.

The chain uses TRBV15 and TRBJ1-5; D is ambiguous. Germline V CDR1 and CDR2: LNHNV, YYDKDF (reference sequence). The CDR3 has 13 amino acids. V lost 6 bases to trimming and J lost 4 bases, with 10 bases between them. Here the CDR3 reads CATSGYLNQPQHF. The CDR3, as DNA: TGTGCCACCAGTGGCTATTTGAATCAGCCCCAGCATTTT.

V and J are TRBV7-8 and TRBJ2-1, with 8 bases lining up with TRBD2. V was pared by 1 base and J by 2 bases, with 4 bases of the junction left unmatched. Germline lookup yields CDR1 SGHVS and CDR2 FQNEAQ. The CDR3 is 16 residues long. The CDR3 region has the DNA TGTGCCAGCAGCTTAGTCGGCGGGGGGACCTACAATGAGCAGTTCTTC. It specifies CASSLVGGGTYNEQFF.

The gene calls are TRBV3-1 (or the pseudogene TRBV3-2) and TRBJ2-2, with 11 bases identical to TRBD1. Germline loops: CDR1 LGHDT, CDR2 YNNKEL (reference sequence). With 5 bases clipped from V and 1 base from J, the junction kept 6 bases outside the gene matches. There are 17 residues in the CDR3. Here the CDR3 DNA reads TGTGCCAGCAGCTTGTGGACAGGGGGCCTGAACACCGGGGAGCTGTTTTTT. It translates to CASSLWTGGLNTGELFF.

Note on this clone: The sample contains more than one DNA sequence encoding this CDR3. V gene TRBV19 combines with J gene TRBJ1-1, with D unresolved. Trimming left V 3 bases short and J 3 bases short, with 8 bases between. CDR1 is LNHDA and CDR2 is SQIVND in the germline V gene (reference sequence). The CDR3 has 13 amino acids. CDR3 in amino acids: CASSISRDTEAFF. DNA for the CDR3: TGTGCCAGTAGTATTTCTCGGGACACTGAAGCTTTCTTT.

The chain recombines TRBV6-4 with TRBJ1-2; 8 bases agree with TRBD1. J was trimmed by 3 bases and V by 5 bases; bases with no gene match: 2. This CDR3 contains 13 residues. CDR1 and CDR2 (germline): MRHNA, SNTAGT. This CDR3 reads CASSKTGDYGYTF. In nucleotides, the CDR3 is TGTGCCAGCAGTAAGACAGGGGACTATGGCTACACCTTC.

The V call is TRBV5-5, the J call TRBJ1-6; 8 bases map to TRBD1. The germline CDR1 and CDR2 sequences are SGHKS and YYEKEE (reference sequence). V lost 4 bases to trimming and J lost 3 bases; unmatched junction nucleotides: 6. The CDR3 runs 16 residues. The CDR3 is CASSDGTGGYNSPLHF. The CDR3 DNA sequence: TGTGCCAGCAGCGACGGGACAGGAGGCTATAATTCACCCCTCCACTTT.

The V call is TRBV9, the J call TRBJ1-4; D uncertain. The CDR3 extends over 15 amino acids. V was clipped by 0 bases and J by 5 bases, with 11 bases between them. In germline, CDR1 is SGDLS, CDR2 YYNGEE. CDR3 amino acids: CASSVVAGPNEKLFF. For the CDR3, the DNA is TGTGCCAGCAGCGTAGTTGCAGGACCGAATGAAAAACTGTTTTTT.

This chain connects TRBV27 to TRBJ1-6, with unresolved D. CDR1 and CDR2 (germline): MNHEY, SMNVEV (reference sequence). CDR3 length: 14 residues. Trimming removed 0 bases at V and 10 bases at J, with 10 bases between. The CDR3 protein is CASSLSKERSPLHF. CDR3 DNA: TGTGCCAGCAGTTTATCAAAAGAAAGATCACCCCTCCACTTT.